This TCR beta chain was documented in a study of T cells in Graves' hyperthyroidism and ophthalmopathy. Overall study: The authors collected peripheral blood at initial diagnosis, before any treatment.

General study points: Classification by a 13 V-J model distinguished ophthalmopathy from stable hyperthyroidism.

Graves' hyperthyroidism is called stable when ophthalmopathy does not progress within 18 months. Roughly 10 ml of fresh peripheral blood supplied the PBMCs. The CDR3 contains 14 residues. Germline-derived CDR1 and CDR2 are SGDLS and YYNGEE. Losses at the gene ends were 4 bases for V and 5 bases for J; bases not matched to a gene: 7. Amplification yielded TCR beta CDR3 regions, with RNA transcripts as the source. An initial round of RT-PCR targeting the TCR CDR3 relied on the HTBI primer set. TCRdb processed the multiplex PCR reads anew with MiXCR; each CDR3 protein has one entry. Of around 420,000 distinct CDR3 sequences in the sample, roughly 13% were seen once. Many counts were recorded for this clonotype. What it binds is unknown.

This TCR was recovered from a woman younger than 30 with Graves' hyperthyroidism. Material for sequencing was blood. The V gene is TRBV9, the J gene TRBJ2-5, with 8 bases aligning to TRBD1. This chain's CDR3 is CASSPTGGGETQYF. CDR3 nucleotide sequence: TGTGCCAGCAGCCCTACAGGGGGTGGCGAGACCCAGTACTTC. The whole variable domain, filled in from reference TRBV9 and TRBJ2-5, reads DSGVTQTPKHLITATGQRVTLRCSPRSGDLSVYWYQQSLDQGLQFLIQYYNGEERAKGNILERFSAQQFPDLHSELNLSSLELGDSALYFCASSPTGGGETQYFGPGTRLLVL.